The subject of this entry is one T cell receptor beta chain. The data originate from a study of control samples from healthy donors and cancer patients. The CDR3 runs 17 residues. Per germline, CDR1 SNHLY and CDR2 FYNNEI. The V and J ends lost 3 bases and 1 base, in that order; junction bases with no gene match: 11. Method: immunoSEQ multiplex PCR; TCRdb's copy keeps in-frame clones and lacks some. The sample holds about 140,000 clones, about 90% seen once. The chain recombines TRBV2 with TRBJ2-5, with TRBD1 identical over 7 bases. Specimen: blood. This clonotype was obtained from a man between 18 and 35 years old in good health. CDR3: CASSDHSGQDPQETQYF. CDR3 nucleotides: TGTGCCAGCAGTGATCATTCCGGACAGGACCCCCAAGAGACCCAGTACTTC. Based on the CDR3 plus reference TRBV2 and TRBJ2-5, the full variable domain is EPEVTQTPSHQVTQMGQEVILRCVPISNHLYFYWYRQILGQKVEFLVSFYNNEISEKSEIFDDQFSVERPDGSNFTLKIRSTKLEDSAMYFCASSDHSGQDPQETQYFGPGTRLLVL.